This entry lists 5 T cell receptor beta chains sequenced from one sample in a study of OX40 agonist ivuxolimab in advanced cancers. Clones were sequenced by immunoSEQ multiplex PCR, and TCRdb holds only the in-frame ones, with some missing. The sample holds under 25,000 clones, roughly 73% seen once. The sequenced sample was CD4+ or CD8+ T cells sorted from blood, obtained in a trial of the OX40 agonist ivuxolimab. These receptors all stem from an adult with an advanced solid tumor such as melanoma, head and neck, liver or kidney cancer.

The rearrangement joins TRBV7-6 to TRBJ2-1; 9 nucleotides match TRBD2. This CDR3 contains 16 residues. Germline CDR1 SGHVS, CDR2 FNYEAQ. V shed 1 base and J 8 bases; nucleotides not matched to a gene: 9. CDR3 protein: CASSLGGGRALDEQFF. In DNA form, the CDR3 reads TGTGCCAGCAGCTTAGGCGGCGGGAGGGCCCTGGATGAGCAGTTCTTC.

This chain connects TRBV27 to TRBJ1-4, with 9 bases identical to TRBD1. J was trimmed by 4 bases and V by 5 bases; bases with no gene match: 5. Germline-derived CDR1 and CDR2 are MNHEY and SMNVEV (reference sequence). The CDR3 is made up of 15 amino acids. For the CDR3, the DNA is TGTGCCAGCAGTGCCGGGACAGGGCTTAATGAAAAACTGTTTTTT. Its protein is CASSAGTGLNEKLFF.

This clone was counted a few times. The DNA for the CDR3 is TGCGCCAGCAGCCAAGGCCGGGACACCGGATCCTACGAGCAGTACTTC. Its translation is CASSQGRDTGSYEQYF. The chain is built from TRBV4-1 and TRBJ2-7, with D possibly matching TRBD1 (6 bases). The CDR3 has 16 amino acids. Germline V gene lookup returns CDR1 MGHRA and CDR2 YSYEKL. Trimming removed 1 base at V and 1 base at J, with 14 bases between.

CDR3 nucleotides: TGTGCCAGCAGCTTGATGTCCTCCTTGAACTATGGCTACACCTTC. Encoded protein: CASSLMSSLNYGYTF. V gene TRBV5-6 combines with J gene TRBJ1-2, with no clear D. CDR3 length: 15 amino acids. Trimming took 1 base from V and 2 from J, leaving 12 bases between them. Germline-derived CDR1 and CDR2 are SGHDT and YYEEEE.

The chain couples TRBV27 to TRBJ2-3; no definite D call. CDR3 length: 15 amino acids. V was clipped by 4 bases and J by 0 bases, with 11 bases between them. Germline CDR1 reads MNHEY; CDR2 reads SMNVEV (reference sequence). Here the CDR3 DNA reads TGTGCCAGCAGTTCATTAATCTTAAGCACAGATACGCAGTATTTT. Protein sequence: CASSSLILSTDTQYF.